This T cell receptor beta chain was captured by sequencing in a study of blood T cell repertoires in COVID-19 (dated by TCRdb to 2018 to 2021). For context, the study as a whole: The collaborator samples originated in the United States, Italy and Spain and spanned the acute and convalescent phases of COVID-19. The repertoires were released in a freely available public database intended as a resource for research on the immune response to SARS-CoV-2. HLA class I and class II types, where available, came from metadata supplied by the sample provider rather than from assay-based typing. The material from the prospective study consisted of cDNA or gDNA derived from T cells, B-cell-depleted T cells, or PBMCs. The samples were drawn from two sources: the first 160 participants of the ongoing ImmuneRACE study, and some 1,300 subjects contributed by 6 global collaborators. Subjects who had been exposed to COVID-19, were actively infected with it, or had recovered from it provided the deeply sampled blood TCRbeta repertoires that made up the dataset. A de-identified subject ID, COVID-19 status, age in years and sex were almost always included in the sample metadata.

Ends trimmed: V by 0 bases, J by 3 bases; bases unmatched to a gene: 1. The CDR3 runs 15 residues from the cysteine to the phenylalanine. Only the CDR3 region is kept as DNA, spanning 45 bases read in frame from base 1. In the germline V gene (reference sequence), CDR1 corresponds to LGHDT and CDR2 to YNNKEL. Overall study results and their limits: The quantity of clinical and demographic metadata differed by source and by participant and was supplied without curation.

On this clone itself: The antigen it binds to is not known. Nothing much larger sits one base from this clone, and base qualities are not available.

Collaborating institutions collected whole blood in K2EDTA tubes following their own protocols. For TCRbeta analysis, collaborators shipped samples in one of three forms: frozen whole blood, isolated PBMCs, or DNA extracted from either of those sample types. TCRbeta CDR3 regions were amplified from genomic DNA using the immunoSEQ Assay, a bias-controlled multiplex PCR. The authors processed their data as follows. Nucleated cell counts per sample were estimated from amplification of reference gene primers within the assay. To quantify the absolute abundance of each unique TCRbeta CDR3 rearrangement, sequence reads were collapsed and filtered. For each sample, productive Simpson clonality was calculated as the square root of Simpson's diversity index across productive rearrangements. This is the immuneACCESS table as TCRdb keeps it, with only in-frame sequences that have V and J called. A part of the clones is gone; compared with another copy, unresolved V genes explain less than half, and the rest is unexplained. V, J and clone size were drawn from that table, and D and trimming were deduced from the DNA. The sample table shows fewer than 85,000 clones, and around 80% are seen once. 21% of the sample is taken by the ten largest.

Sequenced material: peripheral blood. The origin of this receptor is a human donor in a cohort sampled during active COVID-19. Recombination joined TRBV3-1 (or the pseudogene TRBV3-2) with TRBJ2-3; TRBD2 fits 9 bases in the junction. Here the CDR3 is given as CASSQDLAGTDTQYF. The sequenced DNA: TGTGCCAGCAGCCAAGATCTAGCGGGGACAGATACGCAGTATTTT.